Listed below are T cell receptor beta chains from one sample, sequenced in a study of CD8 T cells in Susac syndrome. One entry per CDR3 protein results from TCRdb running MiXCR on the immunoSEQ multiplex PCR reads. The data hold about 140,000 distinct CDR3 sequences, with roughly 96% observed a single time. The material sequenced was CD4+ T cells from PBMCs. These receptors were taken from a human donor with multiple sclerosis. The CDR3 runs from the conserved cysteine through the conserved F or W. The D gene is left open where the match is weak. Size is omitted from some rows. Given values are once, few, many or a class for expanded clones.

V: TRBV28
size: once
D: TRBD1
J: TRBJ2-7
CDR3: CASRTGTVYEQYF
DNA: TGTGCCAGCAGAACCGGGACAGTCTACGAGCAGTACTTC

V: TRBV5-1
size: NA
D: NA
J: TRBJ2-5
CDR3: CASSLSTRGETQYF
DNA: TGCGCCAGCAGCTTGTCCACCCGAGGGGAGACCCAGTACTTC

V: TRBV20-1
size: once
D: NA
J: TRBJ1-5
CDR3: CSATPGRVVQPQHF
DNA: TGCAGTGCTACACCGGGGAGGGTAGTGCAGCCCCAGCATTTT

V: TRBV9
size: NA
D: TRBD2
J: TRBJ2-1
CDR3: CASSGYPSGSLNNEQFF
DNA: TGTGCCAGCAGCGGTTACCCTAGCGGGAGCCTGAACAATGAGCAGTTCTTC

V: TRBV27
size: NA
D: TRBD1
J: TRBJ1-1
CDR3: CASSRGGTGHEAFF
DNA: TGTGCCAGCAGCCGGGGGGGGACAGGGCATGAAGCTTTCTTT

V: TRBV3-1
size: NA
D: NA
J: TRBJ2-6
CDR3: CASSLPGRGHSGANVLTF
DNA: TGTGCCAGCAGCCTACCGGGACGGGGACACTCTGGGGCCAACGTCCTGACTTTC

V: TRBV3-1
size: NA
D: NA
J: TRBJ1-5
CDR3: CASSQEGWRDQPQHF
DNA: TGTGCCAGCAGCCAAGAGGGTTGGCGGGATCAGCCCCAGCATTTT

V: TRBV3-1
size: NA
D: NA
J: TRBJ2-7
CDR3: CASSQRIRSEQYF
DNA: TGTGCCAGCAGCCAAAGAATTAGGAGTGAGCAGTACTTC

V: TRBV3-1
size: NA
D: TRBD1
J: TRBJ1-2
CDR3: CASRNDRVRGYTF
DNA: TGTGCCAGCAGAAACGACAGGGTCCGTGGCTACACCTTC

V: TRBV5-1
size: once
D: NA
J: TRBJ2-5
CDR3: CASSKGGGMETQYF
DNA: TGCGCCAGCAGCAAAGGGGGAGGGATGGAGACCCAGTACTTC

V: TRBV7-3
size: NA
D: TRBD1
J: TRBJ2-7
CDR3: CASSLSATGGYEQYF
DNA: TGTGCCAGCAGCTTAAGCGCGACAGGGGGATACGAGCAGTACTTC

V: TRBV27
size: NA
D: NA
J: TRBJ2-7
CDR3: CASSALLRRAYEQYF
DNA: TGTGCCAGCAGCGCCCTATTGAGGAGGGCCTACGAGCAGTACTTC

V: TRBV20-1
size: NA
D: TRBD1
J: TRBJ1-5
CDR3: CSAVVTGGGQPQHF
DNA: TGCAGTGCTGTAGTTACAGGGGGCGGACAGCCCCAGCATTTT

V: TRBV29-1
size: NA
D: NA
J: TRBJ2-3
CDR3: CSATGVGTDTQYF
DNA: TGCAGCGCGACGGGGGTGGGCACAGATACGCAGTATTTT

V: TRBV6-5
size: NA
D: TRBD1
J: TRBJ1-3
CDR3: CASRGDRSSGNTIYF
DNA: TGTGCCAGCAGGGGGGACAGGTCGTCTGGAAACACCATATATTTT

V: TRBV9
size: NA
D: NA
J: TRBJ2-5
CDR3: CASSVAGSGETQYF
DNA: TGTGCCAGCAGCGTAGCAGGTAGCGGAGAGACCCAGTACTTC

V: TRBV20-1
size: NA
D: NA
J: TRBJ2-3
CDR3: CSARGRWAQDTQYF
DNA: TGCAGTGCTAGGGGCCGCTGGGCCCAAGATACGCAGTATTTT

V: TRBV3-1
size: NA
D: NA
J: TRBJ1-3
CDR3: CASSQDSGPGNTIYF
DNA: TGTGCCAGCAGCCAAGATTCAGGGCCTGGAAACACCATATATTTT

V: TRBV18
size: NA
D: NA
J: TRBJ2-7
CDR3: CASSPNALYEQYF
DNA: TGTGCCAGCTCGCCCAACGCTCTCTACGAGCAGTACTTC

V: TRBV14
size: NA
D: NA
J: TRBJ2-5
CDR3: CASSQGHHQETQYF
DNA: TGTGCCAGCAGCCAAGGGCATCACCAAGAGACCCAGTACTTC

V: TRBV20-1
size: NA
D: NA
J: TRBJ2-3
CDR3: CSARTGSADTQYF
DNA: TGCAGTGCTAGAACAGGGTCCGCAGATACGCAGTATTTT

V: TRBV9
size: NA
D: NA
J: TRBJ1-1
CDR3: CASSVDNPTGVNTEAFF
DNA: TGTGCCAGCAGCGTAGACAACCCGACAGGAGTTAACACTGAAGCTTTCTTT

V: TRBV9
size: NA
D: NA
J: TRBJ2-1
CDR3: CASSANSNEQFF
DNA: TGTGCCAGCAGCGCAAACAGCAATGAGCAGTTCTTC

V: TRBV3-1
size: NA
D: NA
J: TRBJ2-7
CDR3: CASSQVGGKLAVLYEQYF
DNA: TGTGCCAGCAGCCAAGTTGGCGGCAAACTAGCAGTCCTCTACGAGCAGTACTTC

V: TRBV27
size: NA
D: TRBD2
J: TRBJ2-3
CDR3: CASAHRFRASGRFGTDTQYF
DNA: TGTGCCAGCGCACATCGCTTTCGGGCTAGCGGGAGATTTGGTACAGATACGCAGTATTTT

V: TRBV2
size: NA
D: NA
J: TRBJ2-2
CDR3: CASSEVAGFTGELFF
DNA: TGTGCCAGCAGTGAGGTGGCGGGGTTCACCGGGGAGCTGTTTTTT

V: TRBV30
size: NA
D: NA
J: TRBJ1-3
CDR3: CAWSVVGTIYF
DNA: TGTGCCTGGAGTGTCGTAGGTACCATATATTTT

V: TRBV3-1
size: NA
D: TRBD2
J: TRBJ2-1
CDR3: CASRALAGGNEQFF
DNA: TGTGCCAGCAGGGCCCTAGCGGGAGGCAATGAGCAGTTCTTC

V: TRBV5-4
size: NA
D: NA
J: TRBJ2-6
CDR3: CASSLDVAASGANVLIF
DNA: TGTGCCAGCAGCTTGGACGTCGCAGCCTCTGGGGCCAACGTCCTGATTTTC

V: TRBV7-2
size: NA
D: TRBD2
J: TRBJ2-3
CDR3: CASSLAPAGGYTDTQYF
DNA: TGTGCCAGCAGCTTAGCGCCAGCGGGGGGGTACACAGATACGCAGTATTTT

V: TRBV12-3/TRBV12-4
size: once
D: NA
J: TRBJ2-3
CDR3: CASAPRTGVRASGSLDTQYF
DNA: TGTGCCAGCGCCCCCCGGACAGGGGTGCGGGCTAGCGGGAGTCTGGATACGCAGTATTTT